A selection of T cell receptor beta chains follows, all from one sample in a study of blood T cell repertoires in COVID-19. TCRdb's copy holds only in-frame clones and misses some; the assay was immunoSEQ multiplex PCR. The repertoire consists of 60,000 to 85,000 clones, with 70% to 90% occurring once and the leading ten covering over 35%. Sequencing was carried out using peripheral blood. All receptors derive from a man between 65 and 85 years old with acute or convalescent COVID-19. Each CDR3 is given with its conserved first and last residue. The order of the fields is CDR3 length, V gene, D gene, clone size, J gene, CDR3 protein, CDR3 DNA. The D gene is left open where the match is weak. Not all rows give a size; the values are once, few, many and, for expanded clones, a class.

>14|TRBV7-8|-|-|TRBJ2-3
CASAAALGSDTQYF
TGTGCCAGCGCGGCGGCCCTCGGGTCAGATACGCAGTATTTT
>15|TRBV4-3|TRBD1|-|TRBJ1-2
CASSQARDSNYGYTF
TGCGCCAGCAGCCAAGCACGGGACAGTAACTATGGCTACACCTTC
>14|TRBV5-5|-|-|TRBJ2-5
CASSLAAGQETQYF
TGTGCCAGCAGCTTGGCGGCAGGTCAAGAGACCCAGTACTTC
>14|TRBV4-1|-|-|TRBJ2-7
CASSQEPRASEQYF
TGCGCCAGCAGCCAAGAACCCAGGGCCAGCGAGCAGTACTTC
>16|TRBV7-9|TRBD1|-|TRBJ2-1
CASTPTRDRGHNEQFF
TGTGCCAGCACCCCCACCCGGGACAGGGGGCACAATGAGCAGTTCTTC
>15|TRBV7-2|TRBD2|few|TRBJ2-3
CASSWTSGNTDTQYF
TGTGCCAGCAGCTGGACTAGCGGAAACACAGATACGCAGTATTTT
>12|TRBV23-1|-|once|TRBJ2-3
CASSQRLILVYF
TGCGCCAGCAGTCAGAGACTAATACTGGTGTATTTT
>15|TRBV11-2|TRBD1|-|TRBJ1-1
CASSLKAQGGTEAFF
TGTGCCAGCAGCTTAAAGGCACAGGGGGGCACTGAAGCTTTCTTT
>16|TRBV5-1|TRBD2|-|TRBJ2-7
CASSPSWGGSNHEQYF
TGCGCCAGCAGCCCCTCTTGGGGCGGGAGTAACCACGAGCAGTACTTC
>15|TRBV27|TRBD1|-|TRBJ2-7
CASSHKETGTYEQYF
TGTGCCAGCAGTCACAAGGAGACAGGGACCTACGAGCAGTACTTC
>17|TRBV5-1|-|-|TRBJ2-1
CASSFPSGVPSYNEQFF
TGCGCCAGCAGCTTTCCCTCGGGGGTTCCTTCCTACAATGAGCAGTTCTTC
>15|TRBV9|-|-|TRBJ2-7
CASSVQGSFSYEQYF
TGTGCCAGCAGCGTCCAGGGCTCCTTCTCCTACGAGCAGTACTTC
>13|TRBV7-2|TRBD1|-|TRBJ2-7
CASSIGTGVEQYF
TGTGCCAGCAGCATAGGGACAGGGGTCGAGCAGTACTTC
>15|TRBV5-1|-|once|TRBJ1-4
CASSFSPGSGEKLFF
TGCGCCAGCAGCTTTAGTCCGGGGAGCGGTGAAAAACTGTTTTTT
>15|TRBV21-1|-|-|TRBJ2-1
CASSKALDRGNEQFF
TGTGCCAGCAGCAAAGCCCTGGACAGGGGGAATGAGCAGTTCTTC
>13|TRBV24-1|-|-|TRBJ2-3
CATSVGGTDTQYF
TGTGCCACCAGTGTCGGAGGGACAGATACGCAGTATTTT
>14|TRBV6-5|-|-|TRBJ1-1
CASRSTGQNTEAFF
TGTGCCAGCAGATCGACAGGCCAGAACACTGAAGCTTTCTTT
>16|TRBV27|TRBD2|-|TRBJ2-1
CASSPIGTGGRNEQFF
TGTGCCAGCAGTCCTATAGGGACGGGAGGCAGGAATGAGCAGTTCTTC
>18|TRBV7-2|TRBD1|once|TRBJ1-5
CASSLGPTGQTSNQPQHF
TGTGCCAGCAGCTTAGGGCCAACGGGACAGACCAGCAATCAGCCCCAGCATTTT
>14|TRBV18|-|-|TRBJ1-4
CASSKPGSGEKLFF
TGTGCCAGCTCGAAGCCGGGGTCGGGTGAAAAACTGTTTTTT
>16|TRBV9|TRBD2|few|TRBJ2-1
CASSSFGEGIDNEQFF
TGTGCCAGCAGCTCCTTTGGGGAGGGCATCGACAATGAGCAGTTCTTC
>14|TRBV19|-|-|TRBJ2-2
CASSNQGSAGELFF
TGTGCCAGTAGTAATCAGGGTAGTGCCGGGGAGCTGTTTTTT
>17|TRBV4-3|-|-|TRBJ1-6
CASSHGPDSSYNSPLHF
TGCGCCAGCAGCCACGGTCCCGATAGCTCCTATAATTCACCCCTCCACTTT
>13|TRBV12-3/TRBV12-4|-|few|TRBJ2-2
CASSSPNTGELFF
TGTGCCAGCAGTTCCCCAAACACCGGGGAGCTGTTTTTT
>14|TRBV4-3|-|-|TRBJ2-3
CASSQDSGTDTQYF
TGCGCCAGCAGCCAAGATTCGGGCACAGATACGCAGTATTTT
>15|TRBV5-8|TRBD1|-|TRBJ2-5
CASSLAGTGFETQYF
TGTGCCAGCAGCTTGGCCGGGACAGGGTTTGAGACCCAGTACTTC
>19|TRBV6-1|TRBD1|-|TRBJ1-3
CASSEVSGTVSISGNTIYF
TGTGCCAGCAGTGAAGTATCTGGGACAGTCTCAATCTCTGGAAACACCATATATTTT
>14|TRBV19|TRBD2|-|TRBJ2-1
CASSIRGAYNEQFF
TGTGCCAGTAGTATTCGGGGGGCCTACAATGAGCAGTTCTTC
>15|TRBV28|TRBD1|-|TRBJ2-2
CASSFGTGFIGELFF
TGTGCCAGCAGTTTTGGGACAGGGTTTATCGGGGAGCTGTTTTTT
>13|TRBV6-2/TRBV6-3|-|-|TRBJ1-2
CASSFGGSVGYTF
TGTGCCAGCAGTTTCGGGGGGTCTGTCGGCTACACCTTC
>14|TRBV29-1|TRBD1|-|TRBJ1-2
CSVEGTGGFYGYTF
TGCAGCGTTGAAGGGACAGGGGGATTCTATGGCTACACCTTC
>14|TRBV6-5|TRBD1|-|TRBJ1-1
CASRTGGLNTEAFF
TGTGCCAGCAGAACAGGGGGGCTGAACACTGAAGCTTTCTTT
>13|TRBV14|-|-|TRBJ1-2
CASSLKAGTGYTF
TGTGCCAGCAGCCTAAAGGCGGGGACCGGCTACACCTTC
>15|TRBV11-2|-|-|TRBJ1-1
CASSLATWLDTEAFF
TGTGCCAGCAGCTTAGCCACCTGGTTAGACACTGAAGCTTTCTTT
>17|TRBV5-8|TRBD1|-|TRBJ1-2
CASSPQPGTGFPYGYTF
TGTGCCAGCAGCCCCCAGCCCGGGACAGGGTTTCCCTATGGCTACACCTTC
>12|TRBV5-1|-|-|TRBJ2-1
CASSLARNEQFF
TGCGCCAGCAGCTTGGCTCGGAATGAGCAGTTCTTC
>18|TRBV13|TRBD2|-|TRBJ2-3
CASSLGTSGGGSTDTQYF
TGTGCCAGCAGCCTTGGGACTAGCGGGGGGGGGAGCACAGATACGCAGTATTTT
>15|TRBV5-1|TRBD1|-|TRBJ2-2
CASSGRQGVSGELFF
TGCGCCAGCAGCGGACGACAGGGGGTTTCCGGGGAGCTGTTTTTT
>13|TRBV29-1|TRBD1|once|TRBJ2-7
CSVEGDRPPEQYF
TGCAGCGTTGAGGGGGACAGGCCCCCCGAGCAGTACTTC
>12|TRBV5-1|-|-|TRBJ2-7
CASSAEGYEQYF
TGCGCCAGCAGCGCGGAGGGCTACGAGCAGTACTTC
>14|TRBV11-2|-|-|TRBJ2-1
CASSLQIGAIEQFF
TGTGCCAGCAGCTTACAAATAGGGGCGATTGAGCAGTTCTTC
>14|TRBV19|-|once|TRBJ1-2
CASRPTDRDYGYTF
TGTGCCAGTAGACCAACCGACAGAGACTATGGCTACACCTTC
>15|TRBV9|TRBD1|-|TRBJ2-7
CASSPRTGPTYEQYF
TGTGCCAGCAGCCCCCGGACAGGGCCGACCTACGAGCAGTACTTC
>17|TRBV19|TRBD2|-|TRBJ2-7
CASSIVASGGPSYEQYF
TGTGCCAGTAGTATAGTGGCTAGCGGGGGGCCTTCCTACGAGCAGTACTTC
>16|TRBV7-2|-|-|TRBJ2-2
CASSLVAGTNTGELFF
TGTGCCAGCAGCTTAGTCGCAGGAACGAACACCGGGGAGCTGTTTTTT
>14|TRBV10-3|TRBD2|-|TRBJ2-3
CAISSAGGTDTQYF
TGTGCCATCAGTTCAGCGGGAGGCACAGATACGCAGTATTTT
>16|TRBV5-6|-|-|TRBJ1-5
CASSANRVASNQPQHF
TGTGCCAGCAGCGCCAACAGGGTCGCAAGCAATCAGCCCCAGCATTTT
>17|TRBV10-3|-|-|TRBJ2-1
CAISKAAAAGAYNEQFF
TGTGCCATCAGTAAGGCGGCGGCAGCCGGAGCCTACAATGAGCAGTTCTTC
>17|TRBV6-2/TRBV6-3|TRBD2|-|TRBJ2-5
CASSPKTSLSPQETQYF
TGTGCCAGCAGTCCAAAGACTAGCTTGTCCCCCCAAGAGACCCAGTACTTC
>13|TRBV6-5|TRBD1|-|TRBJ1-4
CASMFRGLEKLFF
TGTGCCAGCATGTTCAGGGGGCTTGAAAAACTGTTTTTT
>11|TRBV3-1/TRBV3-2|-|-|TRBJ2-7
CASSQRYEQYF
TGTGCCAGCAGCCAGAGATACGAGCAGTACTTC
>14|TRBV7-8|-|-|TRBJ2-1
CASTLHQGYNEQFF
TGTGCCAGCACCCTACACCAGGGCTACAATGAGCAGTTCTTC
>17|TRBV9|TRBD2|-|TRBJ2-1
CASSVGNGLARHNEQFF
TGTGCCAGCAGCGTAGGGAATGGACTAGCGCGCCACAATGAGCAGTTCTTC
>15|TRBV7-8|-|-|TRBJ1-5
CASSLDSGRNQPQHF
TGTGCCAGCAGCCTAGATTCAGGGCGCAATCAGCCCCAGCATTTT
>15|TRBV7-7|TRBD1|-|TRBJ2-1
CASSLTGQGHNEQFF
TGTGCTAGCAGCTTAACCGGACAGGGTCACAATGAGCAGTTCTTC
>17|TRBV9|TRBD1|-|TRBJ1-1
CASSVEDRVVMNTEAFF
TGTGCCAGCAGCGTGGAAGACAGGGTAGTCATGAACACTGAAGCTTTCTTT
>14|TRBV12-5|-|-|TRBJ1-6
CASARGDGGSPLHF
TGTGCTAGTGCCCGGGGGGACGGAGGTTCACCCCTCCACTTT